This T cell receptor beta chain was documented in a study of T-cell memory formation after mild COVID-19. Study-level points and caveats: Of the contracting clones, CD4+ ones lay mainly in CM and EM, and CD8+ ones in EMRA. Detection of some responders pre-infection suggested pre-existing cross-reactive memory T cells participated. Contracting clones from day 15 to 85 had balanced CD4/CD8; later expanders favoured CD4+.

Only a few counts were recorded for this clonotype. What it recognizes is unknown. cDNA libraries for TCR alpha and TCR beta, carrying sample barcodes and UMIs, came from 5'RACE with constant-segment primers. TCRdb re-derived calls from the 5' RACE reads in MiXCR, one entry per CDR3 protein. The sample has hundreds of thousands of distinct CDR3 sequences; approximately 13% are singletons. CDR3 size: 15 residues. The germline V and J ends were trimmed by 8 bases and 0 bases, with 13 bases remaining between them. Germline V CDR1 and CDR2: MNHEY, SMNVEV (reference sequence). The clonotype comes from a man between 18 and 35 years old who had mild COVID-19 (a few samples of this study predate the infection). Cell type and time point are not known. Sequencing was carried out using PBMCs or a T cell subset sorted from them (not recorded which). This chain joins TRBV27 and TRBJ2-2; no reliable D call. CDR3 amino acids: CASSRQIANTGELFF. In DNA, the CDR3 is TGTGCCAGCTCCCGACAAATCGCGAACACCGGGGAGCTGTTTTTT.